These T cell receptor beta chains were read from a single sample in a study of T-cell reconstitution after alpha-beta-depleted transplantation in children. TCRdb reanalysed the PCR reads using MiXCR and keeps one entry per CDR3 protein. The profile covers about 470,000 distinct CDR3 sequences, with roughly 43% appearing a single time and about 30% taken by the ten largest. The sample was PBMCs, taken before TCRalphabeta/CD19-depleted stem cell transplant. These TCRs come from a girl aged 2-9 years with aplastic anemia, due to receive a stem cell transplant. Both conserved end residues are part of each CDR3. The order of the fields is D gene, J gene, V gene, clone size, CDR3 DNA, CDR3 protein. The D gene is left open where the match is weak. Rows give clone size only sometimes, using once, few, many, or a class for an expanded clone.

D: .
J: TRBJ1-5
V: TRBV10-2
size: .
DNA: TGCGCCAGCAACAAAGGGGTAGATCAGCCCCAGCATTTT
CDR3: CASNKGVDQPQHF

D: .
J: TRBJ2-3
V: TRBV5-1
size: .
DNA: TGCGCCAGCAGCCCCGGTGGAGGGGGCACAGATACGCAGTATTTT
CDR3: CASSPGGGGTDTQYF

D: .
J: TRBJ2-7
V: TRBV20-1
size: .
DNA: TGCAGTGCCCAAAGAGGGGATATGAACAACGAGCAGTACTTC
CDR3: CSAQRGDMNNEQYF

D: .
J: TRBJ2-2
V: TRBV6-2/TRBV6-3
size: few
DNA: TGTGCCAGTCAGACGGGACTCCCACCCGGGGAGCTGTTTTTT
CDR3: CASQTGLPPGELFF

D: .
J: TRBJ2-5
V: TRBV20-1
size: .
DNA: TGCAGTGCTAGATCCAGGGGTTTCCAAGAGACCCAGTACTTC
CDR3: CSARSRGFQETQYF

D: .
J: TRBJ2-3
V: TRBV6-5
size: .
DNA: TGTGCCAGCAGTTACTCGATTTATGGAGATACGCAGTATTTT
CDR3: CASSYSIYGDTQYF

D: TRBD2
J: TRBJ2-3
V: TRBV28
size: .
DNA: TGTGCCAGCACGGGGGGGGAATGGGTGGCGCAGTATTTT
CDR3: CASTGGEWVAQYF

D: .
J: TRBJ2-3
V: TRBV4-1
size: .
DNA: TGCGCCAGCAGCCAACTCGGAGGGAGTTCAAATACGCAGTATTTT
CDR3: CASSQLGGSSNTQYF

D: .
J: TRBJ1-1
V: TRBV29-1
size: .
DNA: TGCAGCGTCGCTTCGGCACTCGGGAGCACTGAAGCTTTCTTT
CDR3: CSVASALGSTEAFF

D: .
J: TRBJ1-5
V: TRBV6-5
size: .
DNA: TGTGCCAGCAAATCGAGGGGGGGGGGTAGAGATCAGCCCCAGCATTTT
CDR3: CASKSRGGGRDQPQHF

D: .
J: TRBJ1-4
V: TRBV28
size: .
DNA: TGTGCCAGCAGTTTCACGCAGGGAGGGGAAAAACTGTTTTTT
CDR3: CASSFTQGGEKLFF

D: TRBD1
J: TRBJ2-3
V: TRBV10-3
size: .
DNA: TGTGCCATCGCCGGGGGGGACAGGGGGACAGATACGCAGTATTTT
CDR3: CAIAGGDRGTDTQYF

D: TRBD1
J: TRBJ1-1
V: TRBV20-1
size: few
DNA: TGCAGTGCTAGAGACGGGACAGTAGGAGACACTGAAGCTTTCTTT
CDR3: CSARDGTVGDTEAFF

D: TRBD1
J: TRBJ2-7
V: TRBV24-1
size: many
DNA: TGTGCCACCCTCTCCTGGACAGGCGTCTACGAGCAGTACTTC
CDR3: CATLSWTGVYEQYF

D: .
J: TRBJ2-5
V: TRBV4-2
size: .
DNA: TGTGCCAGCAGCCAAGCCCTTTTTGACAGGCGCCATCAAGAGACCCAGTACTTC
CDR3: CASSQALFDRRHQETQYF

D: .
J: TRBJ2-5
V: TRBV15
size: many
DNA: TGTGCCACCAGCAGACGTAGACAAGAGACCCAGTACTTC
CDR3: CATSRRRQETQYF

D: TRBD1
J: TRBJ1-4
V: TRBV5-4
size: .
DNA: TGTGCCAGCAGCTTGAGGACAGGGGCTAATGAAAAACTGTTTTTT
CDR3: CASSLRTGANEKLFF

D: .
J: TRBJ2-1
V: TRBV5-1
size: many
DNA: TGCGCCAGCAGCTACCCATCCAATGAGCAGTTCTTC
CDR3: CASSYPSNEQFF

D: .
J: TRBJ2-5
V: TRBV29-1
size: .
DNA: TGCAGCGTTTCAGGGGTCGTGACTAGCCCTCCGGAGACCCAGTACTTC
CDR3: CSVSGVVTSPPETQYF

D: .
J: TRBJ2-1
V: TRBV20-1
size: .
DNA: TGCAGTGCTAGGGACCCCTCGGGACAATTCTCCTACAATGAGCAGTTCTTC
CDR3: CSARDPSGQFSYNEQFF

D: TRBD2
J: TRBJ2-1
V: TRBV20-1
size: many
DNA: TGCACCGCCCGGCCTTGGGAGGGCCGCCCGAATGAGCAGTTCTTC
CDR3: CTARPWEGRPNEQFF

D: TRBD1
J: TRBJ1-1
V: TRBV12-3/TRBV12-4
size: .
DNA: TGTGCCAGCAGTGTACAGGGGGCAACTGAAGCTTTCTTT
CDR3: CASSVQGATEAFF

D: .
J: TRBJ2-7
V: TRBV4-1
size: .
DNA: TGCGCCAGCAGCCTCCCCCGGGCACTGGTCTACGAGCAGTACTTC
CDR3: CASSLPRALVYEQYF

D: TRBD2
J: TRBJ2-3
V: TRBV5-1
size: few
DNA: TGCGCCAGCAGCTGGTGGACTAGCGGGAGCACAGATACGCAGTATTTT
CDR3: CASSWWTSGSTDTQYF

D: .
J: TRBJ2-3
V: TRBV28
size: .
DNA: TGTGCCACTGGCCTAAGCACAGATACGCAGTATTTT
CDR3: CATGLSTDTQYF